What follows are 15 T cell receptor beta chains derived from one specimen sequenced in a study of CD8 T cell repertoires and HIV-1 epitope variants. TCRdb keeps only in-frame clones here, not all; method: immunoSEQ multiplex PCR. The table has some 6,000 clones, more than 60% seen once. Antigen specificity for these receptors is unknown. The sample taken for sequencing was cultured CD8+ T cells derived from PBMCs. These receptors all stem from a male donor with HIV.

J is TRBJ2-5 and V is TRBV7-9; 7 positions match TRBD2. Unmatched junction bases numbered 9, after V lost 0 bases and J lost 5 bases. From germline, CDR1 is SEHNR and CDR2 FQNEAQ (reference sequence). This CDR3 is 16 amino acids long. The CDR3 DNA reads as TGTGCCAGCAGCTTAGCTCAACTTCGGCGGGAGGAGACCCAGTACTTC. Protein sequence: CASSLAQLRREETQYF.

The V and J genes are TRBV7-2 and TRBJ1-5; tentatively, D is TRBD1 (6 bases). This CDR3 is 15 amino acids long. Germline V gene sequence: CDR1 SGHTA, CDR2 FQGNSA. V lost 1 base and J lost 3, with 10 bases in between. CDR3 amino acids: CASSLGPGDNQPQHF. DNA of the CDR3: TGTGCCAGCAGCTTAGGTCCAGGGGACAATCAGCCCCAGCATTTT.

The V call is TRBV7-9, the J call TRBJ1-6, with unresolved D. With 2 bases removed from V and 10 bases from J, the gap between germline ends came to 9 bases. Per germline, CDR1 SEHNR and CDR2 FQNEAQ (reference sequence). The CDR3 extends over 13 amino acids. CDR3 sequence (DNA): TGTGCCAGCAGCTTACCAGGAGAGTCACCCCTCCACTTT. Its translation is CASSLPGESPLHF.

This clone appeared a single time. The genes are TRBV7-2 and TRBJ2-3; no reliable D call. V was clipped by 5 bases and J by 0 bases, with 12 bases between them. Per germline, CDR1 SGHTA and CDR2 FQGNSA. The CDR3 has 15 amino acids. The CDR3 DNA reads TGTGCCAGCAGCCCGGACCTCTTGAGCACAGATACGCAGTATTTT. Protein product: CASSPDLLSTDTQYF.

This clone was detected a few times. The gene calls are TRBV10-2 and TRBJ1-1, with D possibly matching TRBD1 (5 bases). The CDR3 has 14 amino acids. Trimming stripped 5 bases from V and 9 bases from J, with 19 bases between. The germline V gene encodes CDR1 WSHSY and CDR2 SAAADI. CDR3 region: CASSPTGETGQAFF. The CDR3, as DNA: TGCGCCAGCAGTCCCACGGGGGAAACAGGACAAGCTTTCTTT.

The V call is TRBV29-1, the J call TRBJ1-2; no firm D call. CDR3 length equals 11 residues. V lost 8 bases and J lost 6, with 13 bases in between. In germline, CDR1 is SQVTM, CDR2 ANQGSEA. Here the CDR3 reads CSFRLPHGYTF. The DNA of the CDR3 is TGCAGCTTCAGACTTCCCCATGGCTACACCTTC.

The V gene is TRBV28, the J gene TRBJ2-3; weak D call: TRBD2 (6 bases). The CDR3 sequence is 14 residues long. Trimming cost V 1 base and J 6 bases, with 11 bases left between them. Germline-derived CDR1 and CDR2 are MDHEN and SYDVKM. CDR3 in amino acids: CASSLLGGMDTQYF. CDR3 coding DNA: TGTGCCAGCAGTTTATTGGGGGGAATGGATACGCAGTATTTT. Using reference TRBV28 and TRBJ2-3 for the parts outside the CDR3, the full variable domain is DVKVTQSSRYLVKRTGEKVFLECVQDMDHENMFWYRQDPGLGLRLIYFSYDVKMKEKGDIPEGYSVSREKKERFSLILESASTNQTSMYLCASSLLGGMDTQYFGPGTRLTVL.

The V gene is TRBV28, the J gene TRBJ2-3; 14 nucleotides agree with TRBD2. The ends lost 7 bases at V and 6 bases at J; junction bases unmatched: 15. Germline V CDR1 and CDR2: MDHEN, SYDVKM. The CDR3 totals 18 residues. CDR3 residues: CASKGGLAGVLRGDTQYF. The CDR3 DNA reads as TGTGCCAGCAAAGGGGGACTAGCGGGAGTACTCCGAGGGGATACGCAGTATTTT.

Concerning this clone: One junction end does not reproduce the germline sequence, and a read error may be involved. The chain uses TRBV7-7 and TRBJ2-3; D is perhaps TRBD2 (6 bases). Germline assignment: CDR1 SSHAT and CDR2 FNYEAQ (reference sequence). CDR3 length: 14 amino acids. CDR3 bases: TGTGCTAGCAGCTTGGAGGGGTCCACAGATACGCAGTATTTT. It encodes CASSLEGSTDTQYF.

This clone has just a few counts. The chain joins TRBV5-4 to TRBJ1-6; D gene ambiguous. Trimming shortened V by 4 bases and J by 7 bases, and 12 bases separated the two germline ends. This CDR3 has 14 amino acids. CDR1 and CDR2 from the germline V gene are SGHNT and YYREEE (reference sequence). CDR3: CASSPSVGNSPLHF. The CDR3 coding sequence is TGTGCCAGCAGCCCGTCCGTAGGCAATTCACCCCTCCACTTT.

This clone was picked up a small number of times. The V gene is TRBV6-5, the J gene TRBJ2-7; possible D gene TRBD2, 6 bases. The CDR3 loop spans 15 amino acids. V shed 0 bases and J shed 2 bases, with 11 bases lying between them. CDR1 and CDR2 from the germline V gene are MNHEY and SVGAGI. The CDR3 region is CASSYSEGNPYEQYF. CDR3 nucleotides: TGTGCCAGCAGTTACTCGGAGGGGAACCCCTACGAGCAGTACTTC.

The chain has TRBV30 and TRBJ2-7; perhaps TRBD1 as D (6 bases). Per germline, CDR1 GTSNPN and CDR2 SVGIG (reference sequence). V was trimmed by 8 bases and J by 6 bases, leaving 17 bases between them. The CDR3 covers 12 residues. The CDR3 reads CAGDLTGSEQYF. For the CDR3, the DNA is TGTGCCGGGGACCTCACAGGGTCCGAGCAGTACTTC.

The chain recombines TRBV9 with TRBJ2-1, with unresolved D. The V end lost 0 bases, the J end lost 4 bases, and 14 bases lay between the germline ends. The CDR3 totals 16 residues. Germline CDR1 and CDR2: SGDLS and YYNGEE. In DNA form, the CDR3 reads TGTGCCAGCAGCGTAGGGATTCCGCCTGGGTACAATGAGCAGTTCTTC. It codes for CASSVGIPPGYNEQFF.

The chain combines TRBV6-5 with TRBJ1-1; D possibly corresponds to TRBD1 (6 bases). CDR1 and CDR2 (germline): MNHEY, SVGAGI. This CDR3 has 14 residues. Trimming removed 2 bases from V and 8 bases from J, with 15 bases in between. The CDR3 DNA is TGTGCCAGCAGTTACCAGGCGGGGGCAAGGGAAGCTTTCTTT. It specifies CASSYQAGAREAFF.

This clone was seen a handful of times. V gene TRBV19 combines with J gene TRBJ1-3; D gene unclear. V lost 6 bases to trimming and J lost 0 bases, with 12 bases between them. CDR1 LNHDA and CDR2 SQIVND come from the germline V gene (reference sequence). The CDR3 consists of 15 residues. CDR3 in amino acids: CASSLDGDSGNTIYF. CDR3 nucleotide sequence: TGTGCCAGTAGCCTCGACGGCGACTCTGGAAACACCATATATTTT.